Listed here is a single TCR beta chain. The record originates from a study of cytomegalovirus exposure and HLA in healthy donors. Whole-study context: Membership in the Caucasian-associated ancestry cluster was found for 81% of approximately 380 genotyped donors.

Primers for the PCR totalled 60 Vbeta and 13 Jbeta. Using immunoSEQ multiplex PCR, the repertoire was profiled, and TCRdb retains in-frame clones only, with some absent. This sample has 100,000 or so clones, with roughly 80% found just once. V lost 1 base, J lost 8 bases, and 14 bases lay in between. Germline loops: CDR1 MNHNS, CDR2 SASEGT. CDR3 size: 14 residues. The receptor was derived from a man aged 30 to 39 in good health and CMV-seropositive. Sample: PBMCs. This chain connects TRBV6-1 to TRBJ1-1; the D gene is possibly TRBD1 (6 bases). The CDR3 loop reads CASSEVWDTLEAFF. The DNA for the CDR3 is TGTGCCAGCAGTGAAGTGTGGGACACCTTAGAAGCTTTCTTT.